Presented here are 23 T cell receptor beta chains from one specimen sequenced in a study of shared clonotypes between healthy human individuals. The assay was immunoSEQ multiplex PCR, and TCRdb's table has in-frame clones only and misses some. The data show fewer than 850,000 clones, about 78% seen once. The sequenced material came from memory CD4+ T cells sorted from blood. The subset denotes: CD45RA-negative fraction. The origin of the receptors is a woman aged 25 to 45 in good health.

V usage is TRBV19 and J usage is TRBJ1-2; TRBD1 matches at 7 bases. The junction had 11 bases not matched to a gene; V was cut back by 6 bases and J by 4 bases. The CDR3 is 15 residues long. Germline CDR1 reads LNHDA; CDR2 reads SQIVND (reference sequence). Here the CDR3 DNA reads TGTGCCAGTAGCCCCACAGGGGACGACTCCTATGGCTACACCTTC. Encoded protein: CASSPTGDDSYGYTF.

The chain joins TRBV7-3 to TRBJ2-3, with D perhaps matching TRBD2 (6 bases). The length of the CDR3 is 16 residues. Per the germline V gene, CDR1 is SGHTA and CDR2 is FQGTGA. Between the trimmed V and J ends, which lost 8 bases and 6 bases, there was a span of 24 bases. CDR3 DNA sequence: TGTGCCAGCCGACTTAACGGCGGGGTCTCACCGGATACGCAGTATTTT. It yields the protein CASRLNGGVSPDTQYF.

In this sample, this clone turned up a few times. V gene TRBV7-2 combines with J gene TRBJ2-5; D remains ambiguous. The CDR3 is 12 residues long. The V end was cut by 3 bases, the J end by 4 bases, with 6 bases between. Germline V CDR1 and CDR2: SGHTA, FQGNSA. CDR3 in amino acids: CASSFYGETQYF. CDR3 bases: TGTGCCAGCAGCTTCTACGGAGAGACCCAGTACTTC.

The CDR3 is CVVTSGWGADTQYF. CDR3 DNA sequence: TGTGTTGTGACTAGCGGTTGGGGGGCAGATACGCAGTATTTT. The V gene is TRBV28, the J gene TRBJ2-3, with TRBD2 identical over 9 bases. Germline CDR1 MDHEN, CDR2 SYDVKM. The length of the CDR3 is 14 residues.

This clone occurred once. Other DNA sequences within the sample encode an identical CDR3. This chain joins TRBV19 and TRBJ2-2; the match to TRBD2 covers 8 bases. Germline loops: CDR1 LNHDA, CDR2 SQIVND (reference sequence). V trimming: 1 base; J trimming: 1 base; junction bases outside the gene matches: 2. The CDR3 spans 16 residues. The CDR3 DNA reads TGTGCCAGTAGTATAGCAGCGGGAGTGAACACCGGGGAGCTGTTTTTT. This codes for CASSIAAGVNTGELFF.

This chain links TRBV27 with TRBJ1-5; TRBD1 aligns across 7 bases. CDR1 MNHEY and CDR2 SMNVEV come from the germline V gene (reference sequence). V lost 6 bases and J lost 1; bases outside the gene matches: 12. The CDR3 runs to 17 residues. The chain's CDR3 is CASSLRQGGVSNQPQHF. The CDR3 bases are TGTGCCAGCAGCTTACGACAGGGAGGCGTAAGCAATCAGCCCCAGCATTTT.

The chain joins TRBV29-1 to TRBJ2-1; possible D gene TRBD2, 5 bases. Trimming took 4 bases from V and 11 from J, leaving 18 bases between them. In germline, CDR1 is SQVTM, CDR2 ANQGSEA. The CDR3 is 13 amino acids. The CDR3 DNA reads TGCAGCGTTGCGGGTAGCGAAAGGACGAAGCAGTTCTTC. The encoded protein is CSVAGSERTKQFF.

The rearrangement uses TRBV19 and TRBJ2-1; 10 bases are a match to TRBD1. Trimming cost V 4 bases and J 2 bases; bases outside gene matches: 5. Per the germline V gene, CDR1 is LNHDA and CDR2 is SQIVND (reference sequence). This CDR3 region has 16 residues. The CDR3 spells CASSRGTGVTYNEQFF. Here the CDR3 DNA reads TGTGCCAGTAGTAGGGGGACAGGGGTAACCTACAATGAGCAGTTCTTC.

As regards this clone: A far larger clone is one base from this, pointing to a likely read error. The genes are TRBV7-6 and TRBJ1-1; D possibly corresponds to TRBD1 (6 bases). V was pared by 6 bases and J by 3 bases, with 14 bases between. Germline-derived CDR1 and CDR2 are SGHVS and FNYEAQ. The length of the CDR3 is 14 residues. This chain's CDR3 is CASSLRQAYTEAFF. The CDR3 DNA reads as TGTGCCAGCAGTTTAAGACAGGCATACACTGAAGCTTTCTTT.

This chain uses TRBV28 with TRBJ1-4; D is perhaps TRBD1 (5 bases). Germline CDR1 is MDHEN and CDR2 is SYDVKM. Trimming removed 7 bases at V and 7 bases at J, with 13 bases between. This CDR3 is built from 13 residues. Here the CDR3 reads CASKSRGGEKLFF. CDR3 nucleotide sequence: TGTGCCAGCAAATCACGTGGGGGTGAAAAACTGTTTTTT.

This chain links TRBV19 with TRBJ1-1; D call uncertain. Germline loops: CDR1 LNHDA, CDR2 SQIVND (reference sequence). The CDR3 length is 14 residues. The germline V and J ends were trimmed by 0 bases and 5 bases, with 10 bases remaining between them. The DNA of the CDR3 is TGTGCCAGTAGTATAGAGGGGAGAGGAACTGAAGCTTTCTTT. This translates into CASSIEGRGTEAFF. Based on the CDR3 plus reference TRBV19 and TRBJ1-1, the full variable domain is DGGITQSPKYLFRKEGQNVTLSCEQNLNHDAMYWYRQDPGQGLRLIYYSQIVNDFQKGDIAEGYSVSREKKESFPLTVTSAQKNPTAFYLCASSIEGRGTEAFFGQGTRLTVV.

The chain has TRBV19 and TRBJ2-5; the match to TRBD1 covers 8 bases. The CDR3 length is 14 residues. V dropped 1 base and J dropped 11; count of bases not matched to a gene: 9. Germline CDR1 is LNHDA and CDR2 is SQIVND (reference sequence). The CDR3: CASSIGTGSRFQYF. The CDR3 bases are TGTGCCAGTAGTATAGGGACAGGGTCCCGCTTTCAGTACTTC.

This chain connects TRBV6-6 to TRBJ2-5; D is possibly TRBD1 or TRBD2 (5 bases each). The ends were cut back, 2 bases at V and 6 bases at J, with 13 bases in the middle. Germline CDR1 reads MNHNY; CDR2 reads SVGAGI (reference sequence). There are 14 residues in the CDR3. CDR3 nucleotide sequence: TGTGCCAGCAGTTACAATCGAGGGGTAAAGACCCAGTACTTC. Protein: CASSYNRGVKTQYF.

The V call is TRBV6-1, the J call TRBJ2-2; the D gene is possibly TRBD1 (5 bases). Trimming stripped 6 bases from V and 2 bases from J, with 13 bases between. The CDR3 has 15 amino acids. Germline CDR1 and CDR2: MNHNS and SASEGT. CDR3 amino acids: CASRAGPINTGELFF. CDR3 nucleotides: TGTGCCAGCAGAGCAGGGCCCATCAACACCGGGGAGCTGTTTTTT.

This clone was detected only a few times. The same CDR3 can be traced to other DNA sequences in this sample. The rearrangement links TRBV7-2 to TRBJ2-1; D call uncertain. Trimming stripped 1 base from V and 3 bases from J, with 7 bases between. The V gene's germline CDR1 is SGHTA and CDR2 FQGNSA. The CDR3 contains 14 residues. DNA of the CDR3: TGTGCCAGCAGCTTAGATTCCAGCTACAATGAGCAGTTCTTC. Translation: CASSLDSSYNEQFF. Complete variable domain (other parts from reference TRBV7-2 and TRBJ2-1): GAGVSQSPSNKVTEKGKDVELRCDPISGHTALYWYRQSLGQGLEFLIYFQGNSAPDKSGLPSDRFSAERTGGSVSTLTIQRTQQEDSAVYLCASSLDSSYNEQFFGPGTRLTVL.

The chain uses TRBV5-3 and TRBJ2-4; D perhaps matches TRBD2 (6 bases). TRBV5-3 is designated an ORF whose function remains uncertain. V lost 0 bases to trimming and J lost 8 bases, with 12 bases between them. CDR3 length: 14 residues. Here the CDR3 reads CARSLEREKHIQYF. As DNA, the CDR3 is TGTGCCAGAAGCTTGGAACGGGAGAAGCACATTCAGTACTTC.

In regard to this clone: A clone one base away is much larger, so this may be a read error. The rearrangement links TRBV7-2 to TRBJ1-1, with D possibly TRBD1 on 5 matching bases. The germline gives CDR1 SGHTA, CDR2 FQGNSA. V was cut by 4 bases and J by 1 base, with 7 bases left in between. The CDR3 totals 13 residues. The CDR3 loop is CASSWGRNTEAFF. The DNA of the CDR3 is TGTGCCAGCAGCTGGGGACGGAACACTGAAGCTTTCTTT.

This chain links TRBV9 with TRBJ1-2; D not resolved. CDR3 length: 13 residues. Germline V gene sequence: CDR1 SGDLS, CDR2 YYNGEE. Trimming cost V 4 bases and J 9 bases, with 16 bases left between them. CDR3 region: CASSSGILLSYTF. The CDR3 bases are TGTGCCAGCAGCTCCGGGATCCTTCTTAGCTACACCTTC.

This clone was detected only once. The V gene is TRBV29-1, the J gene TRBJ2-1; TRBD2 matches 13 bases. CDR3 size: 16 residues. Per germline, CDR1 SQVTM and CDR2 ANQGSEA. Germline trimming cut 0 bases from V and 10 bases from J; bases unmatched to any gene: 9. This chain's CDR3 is CSVEEWGTSGKNEQFF. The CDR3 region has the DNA TGCAGCGTTGAAGAATGGGGGACTAGCGGGAAGAACGAGCAGTTCTTC.

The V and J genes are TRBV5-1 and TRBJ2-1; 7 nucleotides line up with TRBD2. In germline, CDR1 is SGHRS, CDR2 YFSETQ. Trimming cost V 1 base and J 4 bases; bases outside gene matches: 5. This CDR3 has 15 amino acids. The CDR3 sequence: CASSLLSGEYNEQFF. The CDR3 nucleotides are TGCGCCAGCAGCTTGTTGAGCGGGGAATACAATGAGCAGTTCTTC. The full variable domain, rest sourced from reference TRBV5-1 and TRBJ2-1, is KAGVTQTPRYLIKTRGQQVTLSCSPISGHRSVSWYQQTPGQGLQFLFEYFSETQRNKGNFPGRFSGRQFSNSRSEMNVSTLELGDSALYLCASSLLSGEYNEQFFGPGTRLTVL.

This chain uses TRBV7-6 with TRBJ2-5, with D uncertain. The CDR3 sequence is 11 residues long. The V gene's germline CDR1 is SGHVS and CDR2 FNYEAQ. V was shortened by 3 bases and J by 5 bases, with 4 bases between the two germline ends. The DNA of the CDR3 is TGTGCCAGCAGCTTTGGGGAGACCCAGTACTTC. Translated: CASSFGETQYF. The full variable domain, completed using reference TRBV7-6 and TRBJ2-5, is GAGVSQSPRYKVTKRGQDVALRCDPISGHVSLYWYRQALGQGPEFLTYFNYEAQQDKSGLPNDRFSAERPEGSISTLTIQRTEQRDSAMYRCASSFGETQYFGPGTRLLVL.

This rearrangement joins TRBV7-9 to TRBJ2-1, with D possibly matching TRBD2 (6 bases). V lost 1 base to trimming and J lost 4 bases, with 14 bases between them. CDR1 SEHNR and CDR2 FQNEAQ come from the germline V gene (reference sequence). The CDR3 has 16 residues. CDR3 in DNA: TGTGCCAGCAGCTTAGACACTTTTGGGGGGTACAATGAGCAGTTCTTC. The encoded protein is CASSLDTFGGYNEQFF. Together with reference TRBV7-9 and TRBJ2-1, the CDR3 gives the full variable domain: DTGVSQNPRHKITKRGQNVTFRCDPISEHNRLYWYRQTLGQGPEFLTYFQNEAQLEKSRLLSDRFSAERPKGSFSTLEIQRTEQGDSAMYLCASSLDTFGGYNEQFFGPGTRLTVL.

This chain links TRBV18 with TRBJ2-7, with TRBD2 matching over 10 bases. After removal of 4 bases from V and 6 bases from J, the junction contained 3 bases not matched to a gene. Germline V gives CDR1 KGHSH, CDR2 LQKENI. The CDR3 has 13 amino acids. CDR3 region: CASSQTSGTEQYF. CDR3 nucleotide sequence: TGTGCCAGCTCACAAACTAGCGGGACCGAGCAGTACTTC.